The clone carrying this T cell receptor beta chain was counted once. The antigen remains undetermined. CD45RO-negative CD8 cells positively selected for CCR7 made up the naive population, which excluded terminally differentiated effector memory CD45RA+ cells. The donors, all of them Caucasian adults, lived in Nashville, Tennessee. V was shortened by 0 bases and J by 6 bases, with 12 bases between the two germline ends. The CDR3 sequence is 15 residues long. Germline V gene lookup returns CDR1 LGHNA and CDR2 YNFKEQ. This sample is part of a study of shared clonotypes between healthy human individuals. Clones were sequenced by immunoSEQ multiplex PCR, and TCRdb holds only the in-frame ones, with some missing. Of hundreds of thousands of clones listed, 96% were seen once; the top ten hold about 0.11%. Whole-study findings and limits: Naive subsets usually exceeded memory subsets in estimated richness. Rarefaction showed that sequencing of sorted subsets was incomplete (despite large depth).

The sequencing sample was made of naive CD8+ T cells sorted from blood. The clonotype comes from a woman aged 30 to 39 in good health. This chain joins TRBV4-2 and TRBJ2-1, with D perhaps matching TRBD2 (6 bases). The CDR3 region has the DNA TGTGCCAGCAGCCAAGATACGGGAGAGGGCAATGAGCAGTTCTTC. Protein product: CASSQDTGEGNEQFF.